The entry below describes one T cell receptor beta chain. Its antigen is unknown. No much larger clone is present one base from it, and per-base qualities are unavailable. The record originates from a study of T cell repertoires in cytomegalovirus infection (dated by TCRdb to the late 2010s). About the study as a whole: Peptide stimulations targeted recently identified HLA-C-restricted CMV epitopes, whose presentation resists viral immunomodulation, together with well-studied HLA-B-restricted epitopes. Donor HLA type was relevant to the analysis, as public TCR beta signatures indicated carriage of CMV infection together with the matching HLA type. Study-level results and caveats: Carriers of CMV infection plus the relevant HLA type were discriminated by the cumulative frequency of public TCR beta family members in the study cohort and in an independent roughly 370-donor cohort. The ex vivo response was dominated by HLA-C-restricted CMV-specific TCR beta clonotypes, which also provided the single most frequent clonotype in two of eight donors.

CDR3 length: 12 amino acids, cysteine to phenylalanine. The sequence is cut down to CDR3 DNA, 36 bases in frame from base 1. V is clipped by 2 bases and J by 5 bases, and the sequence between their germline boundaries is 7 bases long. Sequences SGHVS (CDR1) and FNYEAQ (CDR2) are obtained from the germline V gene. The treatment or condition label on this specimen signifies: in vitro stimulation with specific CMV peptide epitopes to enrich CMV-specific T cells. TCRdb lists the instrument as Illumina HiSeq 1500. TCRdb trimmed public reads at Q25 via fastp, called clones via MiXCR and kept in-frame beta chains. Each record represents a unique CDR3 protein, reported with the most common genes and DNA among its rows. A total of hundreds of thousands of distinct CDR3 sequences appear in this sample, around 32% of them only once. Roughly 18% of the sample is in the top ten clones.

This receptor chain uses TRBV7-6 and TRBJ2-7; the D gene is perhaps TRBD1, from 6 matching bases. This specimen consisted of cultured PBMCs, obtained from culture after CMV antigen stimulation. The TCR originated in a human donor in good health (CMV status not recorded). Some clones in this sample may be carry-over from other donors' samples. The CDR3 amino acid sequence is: CASSLSGDEQYF. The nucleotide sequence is TGTGCCAGCAGCTTATCAGGGGACGAGCAGTACTTC.